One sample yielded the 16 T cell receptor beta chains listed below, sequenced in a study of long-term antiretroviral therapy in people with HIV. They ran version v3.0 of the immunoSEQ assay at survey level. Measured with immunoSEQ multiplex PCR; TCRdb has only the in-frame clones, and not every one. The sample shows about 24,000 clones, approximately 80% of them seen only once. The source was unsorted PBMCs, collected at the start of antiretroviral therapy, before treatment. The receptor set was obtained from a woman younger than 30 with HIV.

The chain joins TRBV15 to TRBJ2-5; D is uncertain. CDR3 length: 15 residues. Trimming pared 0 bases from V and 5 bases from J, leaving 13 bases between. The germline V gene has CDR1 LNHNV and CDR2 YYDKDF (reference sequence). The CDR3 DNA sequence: TGTGCCACCAGCAGAGATCTTGCACCTCGGGAGACCCAGTACTTC. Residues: CATSRDLAPRETQYF.

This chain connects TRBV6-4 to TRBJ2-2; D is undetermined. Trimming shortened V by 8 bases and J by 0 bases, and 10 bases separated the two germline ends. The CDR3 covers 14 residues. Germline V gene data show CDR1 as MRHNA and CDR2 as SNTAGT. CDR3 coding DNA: TGTGCCAGCGCAAATCAGGCGAACACCGGGGAGCTGTTTTTT. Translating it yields CASANQANTGELFF.

CDR3 amino acids: CATSSRAGGVTDTQYF. The CDR3 coding sequence is TGTGCCACCAGCAGTAGAGCGGGAGGGGTCACAGATACGCAGTATTTT. The V gene is TRBV15, the J gene TRBJ2-3, with 10 bases that match TRBD2. V shed 3 bases and J 2 bases; nucleotides not matched to a gene: 5. This CDR3 has 16 residues. Germline CDR1 and CDR2: LNHNV and YYDKDF (reference sequence). Filled out from reference TRBV15 and TRBJ2-3, the complete variable domain reads DAMVIQNPRYQVTQFGKPVTLSCSQTLNHNVMYWYQQKSSQAPKLLFHYYDKDFNNEADTPDNFQSRRPNTSFCFLDIRSPGLGDTAMYLCATSSRAGGVTDTQYFGPGTRLTVL.

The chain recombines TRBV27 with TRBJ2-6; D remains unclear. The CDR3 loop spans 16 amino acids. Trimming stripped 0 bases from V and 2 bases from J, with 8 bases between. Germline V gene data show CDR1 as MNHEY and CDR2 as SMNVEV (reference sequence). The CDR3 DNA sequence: TGTGCCAGCAGTTTATCCCCTTACCCTGGGGCCAACGTCCTGACTTTC. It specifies CASSLSPYPGANVLTF. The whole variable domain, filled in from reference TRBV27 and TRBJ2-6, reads EAQVTQNPRYLITVTGKKLTVTCSQNMNHEYMSWYRQDPGLGLRQIYYSMNVEVTDKGDVPEGYKVSRKEKRNFPLILESPSPNQTSLYFCASSLSPYPGANVLTFGAGSRLTVL.

The CDR3 spells CASSQDGSGIAYEQYF. DNA of the CDR3: TGCGCCAGCAGCCAAGATGGGTCAGGTATTGCCTACGAGCAGTACTTC. The V gene is TRBV4-3, the J gene TRBJ2-7; D is uncertain. The ends were cut back, 0 bases at V and 2 bases at J, with 14 bases in the middle. The CDR3 has 16 residues. CDR1 is LGHNA and CDR2 is YSLEER in the germline V gene.

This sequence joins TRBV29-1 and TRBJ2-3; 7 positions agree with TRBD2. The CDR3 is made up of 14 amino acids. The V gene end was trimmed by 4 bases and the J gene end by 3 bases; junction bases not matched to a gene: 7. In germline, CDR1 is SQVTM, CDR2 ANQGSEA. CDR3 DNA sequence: TGCAGCGTTGGACTAGCCTCTTCAACAGATACGCAGTATTTT. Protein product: CSVGLASSTDTQYF.

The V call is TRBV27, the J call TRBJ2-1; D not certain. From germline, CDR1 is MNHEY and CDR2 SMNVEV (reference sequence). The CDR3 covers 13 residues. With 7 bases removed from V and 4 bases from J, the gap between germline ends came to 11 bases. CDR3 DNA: TGTGCCAGCACTAACGGAGTGTACAATGAGCAGTTCTTC. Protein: CASTNGVYNEQFF.

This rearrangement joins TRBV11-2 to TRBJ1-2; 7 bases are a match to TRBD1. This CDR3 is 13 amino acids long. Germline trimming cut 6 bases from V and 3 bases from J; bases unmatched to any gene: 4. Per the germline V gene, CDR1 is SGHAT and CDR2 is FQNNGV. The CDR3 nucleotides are TGTGCCAGCAGTTTTGGGACAGACTATGGCTACACCTTC. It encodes CASSFGTDYGYTF.

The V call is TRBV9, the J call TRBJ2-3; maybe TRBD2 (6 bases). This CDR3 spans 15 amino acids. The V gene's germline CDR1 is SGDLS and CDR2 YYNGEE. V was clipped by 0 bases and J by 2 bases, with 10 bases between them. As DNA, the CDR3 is TGTGCCAGCAGCGTAGGGGGGGTGGACACAGATACGCAGTATTTT. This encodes CASSVGGVDTDTQYF.

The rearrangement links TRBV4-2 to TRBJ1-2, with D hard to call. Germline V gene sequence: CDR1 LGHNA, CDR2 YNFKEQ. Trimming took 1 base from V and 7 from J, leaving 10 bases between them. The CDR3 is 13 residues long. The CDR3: CASSQGDLGGYTF. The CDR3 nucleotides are TGTGCCAGCAGCCAAGGAGATTTAGGTGGCTACACCTTC.

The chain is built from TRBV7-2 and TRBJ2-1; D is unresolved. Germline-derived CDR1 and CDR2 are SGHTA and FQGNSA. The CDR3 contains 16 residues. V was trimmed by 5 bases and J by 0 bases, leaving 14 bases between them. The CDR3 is CASSPVQGRSYNEQFF. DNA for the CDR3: TGTGCCAGCAGCCCGGTACAAGGCCGCTCCTACAATGAGCAGTTCTTC.

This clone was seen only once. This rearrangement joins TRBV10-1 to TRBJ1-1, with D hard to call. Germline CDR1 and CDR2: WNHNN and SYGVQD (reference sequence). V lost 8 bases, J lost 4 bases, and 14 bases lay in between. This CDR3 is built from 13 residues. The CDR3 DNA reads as TGCGCCAGCTGCTCGCAGGTCGCCACTGAAGCTTTCTTT. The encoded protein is CASCSQVATEAFF.

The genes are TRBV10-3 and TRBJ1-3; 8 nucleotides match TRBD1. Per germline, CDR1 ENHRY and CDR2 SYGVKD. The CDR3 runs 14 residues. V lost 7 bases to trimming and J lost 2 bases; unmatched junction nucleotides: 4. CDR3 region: CAIKDRGAGNTIYF. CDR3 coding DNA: TGTGCCATCAAAGACAGGGGCGCTGGAAACACCATATATTTT.

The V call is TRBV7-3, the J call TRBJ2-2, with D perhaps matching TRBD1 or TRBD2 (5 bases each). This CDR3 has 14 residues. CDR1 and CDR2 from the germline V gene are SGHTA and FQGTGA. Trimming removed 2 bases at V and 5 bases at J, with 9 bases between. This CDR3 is CASSLGTRTGELFF. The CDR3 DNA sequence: TGTGCCAGCAGCTTAGGGACGAGGACCGGGGAGCTGTTTTTT.

CDR3 amino acids: CASSLVSVDRTDTQYF. CDR3 nucleotides: TGTGCCAGCAGCTTGGTAAGCGTAGATCGCACAGATACGCAGTATTTT. The genes are TRBV5-4 and TRBJ2-3; D call uncertain. CDR1 and CDR2 from the germline V gene are SGHNT and YYREEE (reference sequence). Trimming removed 0 bases from V and 1 base from J, with 12 bases in between. This CDR3 is built from 16 residues.

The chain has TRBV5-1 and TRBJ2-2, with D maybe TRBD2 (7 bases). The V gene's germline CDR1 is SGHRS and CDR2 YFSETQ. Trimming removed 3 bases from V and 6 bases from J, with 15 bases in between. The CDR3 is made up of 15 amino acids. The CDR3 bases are TGCGCCAGCAGCTCCCGTACGGGGGGCTCCGGGGAGCTGTTTTTT. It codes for CASSSRTGGSGELFF.